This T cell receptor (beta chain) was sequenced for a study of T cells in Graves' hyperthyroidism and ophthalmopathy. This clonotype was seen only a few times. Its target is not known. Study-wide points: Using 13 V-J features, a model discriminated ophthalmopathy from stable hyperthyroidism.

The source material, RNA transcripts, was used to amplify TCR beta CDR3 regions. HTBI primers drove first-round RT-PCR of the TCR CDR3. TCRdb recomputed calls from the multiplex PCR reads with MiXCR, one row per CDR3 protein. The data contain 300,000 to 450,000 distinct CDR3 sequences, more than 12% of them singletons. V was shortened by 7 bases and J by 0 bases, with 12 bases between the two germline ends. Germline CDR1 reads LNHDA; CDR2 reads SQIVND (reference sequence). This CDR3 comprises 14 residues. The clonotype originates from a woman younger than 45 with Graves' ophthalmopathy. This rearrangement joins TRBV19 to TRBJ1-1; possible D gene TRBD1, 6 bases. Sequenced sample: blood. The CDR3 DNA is TGTGCCAGTACCCCACAGGGTGTGAACACTGAAGCTTTCTTT. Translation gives CASTPQGVNTEAFF.